The rows below give T cell receptor beta chains drawn from one sample of a study of CD8 T cells in ankylosing spondylitis. TCRdb analysed the 5' RACE reads with MiXCR anew, one entry per CDR3 protein. Of roughly 39,000 distinct CDR3 sequences in the sample, 2.5% to 3% are singletons; the top ten hold approximately 4.2%. Sequencing was carried out using blood, either unsorted or a sorted T cell fraction (not recorded which). The receptor source for this set is a male donor with ankylosing spondylitis or in good health (not recorded which). Both conserved end residues are part of each CDR3. D genes are given only for firm matches. Clone size is not always given. Where it is, it says once, few, many or a class for expanded clones.

TRBV9,many,TRBJ2-1,TRBD2,CASSRGGRENSEQFF,TGTGCCAGCAGCAGAGGCGGGCGGGAGAATAGTGAGCAGTTCTTC
TRBV9,many,TRBJ2-7,.,CASSVNGQSREQYF,TGTGCCAGCAGCGTGAACGGACAGAGCAGGGAGCAGTACTTC
TRBV9,many,TRBJ2-7,.,CASSVGWASAAYEQYF,TGTGCCAGCAGCGTAGGGTGGGCTAGCGCTGCCTACGAGCAGTACTTC
TRBV9,many,TRBJ2-1,TRBD2,CASSALPGLAGDEQFF,TGTGCCAGCAGCGCACTACCGGGACTAGCGGGAGATGAGCAGTTCTTC
TRBV9,many,TRBJ2-3,.,CASSVTPFSHPQYF,TGTGCCAGCAGCGTTACCCCCTTCTCCCATCCGCAGTATTTT
TRBV9,many,TRBJ2-3,.,CASSPTPGRTDTQYF,TGTGCCAGCAGCCCCACACCAGGGCGCACAGATACGCAGTATTTT
TRBV9,many,TRBJ2-2,.,CASSVGPVGRLSNTGELFF,TGTGCCAGCAGCGTAGGCCCAGTCGGCCGGTTATCGAACACCGGGGAGCTGTTTTTT
TRBV6-5,many,TRBJ2-6,.,CASSSKRGANVLTF,TGTGCCAGCAGTTCTAAAAGAGGGGCCAACGTCCTGACTTTC
TRBV9,many,TRBJ2-5,TRBD1,CASSVVPGGQETQYF,TGTGCCAGCAGCGTAGTTCCAGGGGGCCAAGAGACCCAGTACTTC
TRBV9,many,TRBJ2-1,TRBD1,CASSVAGTGYDEQFF,TGTGCCAGCAGCGTAGCCGGGACAGGGTACGATGAGCAGTTCTTC
TRBV9,many,TRBJ1-1,.,CASSSMVNTEAFF,TGTGCCAGCAGCTCTATGGTGAACACTGAAGCTTTCTTT
TRBV9,many,TRBJ2-1,.,CASSVSGDSSYNEQFF,TGTGCCAGCAGCGTGAGCGGCGACAGCTCCTACAATGAGCAGTTCTTC
TRBV9,many,TRBJ1-5,.,CASSVGDIHNQPQHF,TGTGCCAGCAGCGTAGGGGACATTCACAATCAGCCCCAGCATTTT
TRBV3-1,many,TRBJ2-1,.,CASSERWALRSGPGNEQFF,TGTGCCAGCAGCGAGAGATGGGCCCTGAGGAGCGGCCCTGGTAATGAGCAGTTCTTC
TRBV9,many,TRBJ2-7,.,CASSVSPTYEQYF,TGTGCCAGCAGCGTTTCCCCCACCTACGAGCAGTACTTC
TRBV9,many,TRBJ1-2,.,CASSVGKGNTGYTF,TGTGCCAGCAGCGTAGGAAAGGGGAACACTGGCTACACCTTC
TRBV9,many,TRBJ2-3,.,CASSRATDTQYF,TGTGCCAGCAGCCGAGCCACAGATACGCAGTATTTT
TRBV9,many,TRBJ2-5,.,CASGTGTKETQYF,TGTGCCAGCGGCACCGGGACAAAAGAGACCCAGTACTTC
TRBV9,many,TRBJ1-4,.,CASSVAPFNEKLFF,TGTGCCAGCAGCGTAGCCCCCTTTAATGAAAAACTGTTTTTT
TRBV9,many,TRBJ2-5,TRBD2,CASSVGVAGGETQYF,TGTGCCAGCAGCGTAGGGGTGGCGGGAGGAGAGACCCAGTACTTC
TRBV9,many,TRBJ2-6,.,CASSALGGSGANVLTF,TGTGCCAGCAGCGCTTTGGGGGGCTCTGGGGCCAACGTCCTGACTTTC
TRBV9,many,TRBJ2-3,.,CASSGWGTDTQYF,TGTGCCAGCAGCGGTTGGGGAACAGATACGCAGTATTTT
TRBV9,many,TRBJ2-5,.,CASSLRGAGEETQYF,TGTGCCAGCAGCCTCCGGGGGGCGGGAGAAGAGACCCAGTACTTC
TRBV9,many,TRBJ2-2,.,CASSPRSGANTGELFF,TGTGCCAGCAGCCCCCGTTCCGGAGCTAACACCGGGGAGCTGTTTTTT
TRBV9,many,TRBJ2-1,TRBD2,CASSPTSGSPHEQFF,TGTGCCAGCAGCCCGACTAGCGGGAGCCCCCATGAGCAGTTCTTC
TRBV9,medium-sized,TRBJ2-5,.,CASSVGAQMGLETQYF,TGTGCCAGCAGCGTAGGGGCACAGATGGGTTTAGAGACCCAGTACTTC
TRBV9,many,TRBJ2-3,TRBD2,CASSSTLGTKNTQYF,TGTGCCAGCAGCTCAACCCTCGGGACTAAAAATACGCAGTATTTT
TRBV9,many,TRBJ2-5,TRBD1,CASSAGTEKETQYF,TGTGCCAGCAGCGCGGGGACAGAGAAAGAGACCCAGTACTTC
TRBV9,.,TRBJ2-1,TRBD2,CASSGAGVYNEQFF,TGTGCCAGCAGCGGGGCGGGAGTATACAATGAGCAGTTCTTC
TRBV9,many,TRBJ2-1,.,CASSVEGGGEQFF,TGTGCCAGCAGCGTAGAGGGGGGCGGAGAGCAGTTCTTC
TRBV9,many,TRBJ1-1,.,CASSVSANTEAFF,TGTGCCAGCAGCGTCAGCGCGAACACTGAAGCTTTCTTT
TRBV9,many,TRBJ2-1,TRBD2,CASSVGLAGGRGWNEQFF,TGTGCCAGCAGCGTAGGGCTAGCGGGAGGCCGGGGTTGGAATGAGCAGTTCTTC
TRBV9,many,TRBJ1-1,TRBD1,CASNAQGINTEAFF,TGTGCCAGCAACGCACAGGGGATCAACACTGAAGCTTTCTTT
TRBV9,many,TRBJ2-3,.,CASNRDRGTDTQYF,TGTGCCAGTAACCGGGACCGAGGGACAGATACGCAGTATTTT
TRBV9,many,TRBJ2-5,.,CASSPSIPPETQYF,TGTGCCAGCAGCCCCTCTATCCCCCCAGAGACCCAGTACTTC
TRBV9,many,TRBJ1-6,.,CASSVDPEDSPLHF,TGTGCCAGCAGCGTAGACCCCGAGGATTCACCCCTCCACTTT
TRBV9,many,TRBJ2-7,TRBD2,CASSVGTSGASYEQYF,TGTGCCAGCAGCGTAGGGACTAGCGGGGCCTCCTACGAGCAGTACTTC
TRBV9,many,TRBJ2-7,TRBD2,CASSVGLAGGTYEQYF,TGTGCCAGCAGCGTAGGCCTAGCGGGTGGAACCTACGAGCAGTACTTC
TRBV9,many,TRBJ1-2,.,CASSVDPGSNYGYTF,TGTGCCAGCAGCGTAGATCCGGGATCTAACTATGGCTACACCTTC
TRBV9,many,TRBJ2-1,TRBD2,CASSVEEVSGSSYNEQFF,TGTGCCAGCAGCGTAGAGGAGGTTAGCGGGAGCTCCTACAATGAGCAGTTCTTC
TRBV9,few,TRBJ1-1,.,CASSVVGGATEAFF,TGTGCCAGCAGCGTAGTTGGGGGTGCCACTGAAGCTTTCTTT
TRBV9,many,TRBJ2-1,TRBD1,CASSVGQGASNEQFF,TGTGCCAGCAGCGTAGGTCAGGGGGCTAGCAATGAGCAGTTCTTC
TRBV9,few,TRBJ2-1,.,CASSVEDSTNNEQFF,TGTGCCAGCAGCGTAGAGGACTCGACTAACAATGAGCAGTTCTTC
TRBV9,many,TRBJ2-3,.,CASSVVEPSTDTQYF,TGTGCCAGCAGCGTAGTGGAGCCTAGCACAGATACGCAGTATTTT
TRBV9,many,TRBJ2-7,.,CASGGLGGEQYF,TGTGCCAGCGGGGGGCTAGGGGGCGAGCAGTACTTC
TRBV9,many,TRBJ1-3,TRBD1,CASTGARGGSHSGNTIYF,TGTGCCAGCACCGGCGCCCGAGGGGGCTCCCACTCTGGAAACACCATATATTTT
TRBV9,many,TRBJ2-1,.,CASSVIAYPPYNEQFF,TGTGCCAGCAGCGTAATAGCGTACCCCCCCTACAATGAGCAGTTCTTC
TRBV9,few,TRBJ2-1,TRBD1,CASSVGDRTGSNEQFF,TGTGCCAGCAGCGTAGGGGACAGGACGGGGAGTAATGAGCAGTTCTTC
TRBV9,many,TRBJ2-2,.,CASSLDAGRNTGELFF,TGTGCCAGCAGCTTAGATGCCGGGCGTAACACCGGGGAGCTGTTTTTT
TRBV9,many,TRBJ1-4,TRBD1,CASSTRTGDNEKLFF,TGTGCCAGCAGCACCAGGACAGGGGATAATGAAAAACTGTTTTTT
TRBV9,many,TRBJ1-6,.,CASSVSPDSPLHF,TGTGCCAGCAGCGTTTCCCCGGATTCACCCCTCCACTTT